The following is a T cell receptor (beta chain) sequence with its context. Its antigen is still unknown. Base-call qualities are not available, and no considerably larger clone is one nucleotide away. The library was obtained by the immunoSEQ multiplex PCR assay. Concerning the study's data processing: A statistical classification framework was developed to diagnose cytomegalovirus status using the catalog of TCR beta chain sequences. The source is immuneACCESS, and TCRdb retained only in-frame sequences with V and J called. Part of the clones is not carried over; for the studies checked, unresolved V genes explain less than half of this, and the remainder is unexplained. That table supplies the V and J calls and clone size; D and trimming were determined from the DNA. Present in this sample are 200,000 to 300,000 clones, about 86% of which were seen just once. Around 2.6% of the sample rests with the top ten.

These data are taken from a study of cytomegalovirus exposure and HLA in healthy donors (dated by TCRdb to about 2017). Regarding the complete study: According to a later analysis, the approximately 120 validation repertoires were produced on the same platform as the 680 or so repertoires of the first cohort. The study aimed to test whether cataloging public T cell receptors could reveal signatures of past pathogen exposure. Along with the approximately 700-subject first cohort, a separate validation cohort of over a hundred different subjects was used. High-throughput TCR immunosequencing, statistical association of individual TCRs with disease status, and machine learning were combined to predict cytomegalovirus infection status.

Donors formed part of the validation cohort, which comprised 120 or so subjects and was distinct from the first cohort of under 850 subjects. Its CDR3 holds 17 amino acids, cysteine through phenylalanine. The retained sequence is limited to the CDR3, 51 bases, with the frame set at the first base. V and J are trimmed by 5 bases and 0 bases, and the gene matches miss 9 bases of the junction. The germline V gene yields SGHVS for CDR1 and FQNEAQ for CDR2. The paper as a whole reports these results and caveats: According to the authors, the approach could potentially be generalized to other disease states and immunological phenotypes. A later analysis lacked HLA typing for the validation cohort, so it scored co-occurrence in that cohort across all 110 or so repertoires. The classifier was reported to diagnose cytomegalovirus status with high specificity and sensitivity in both the original cohort and the validation cohort. Most TCR sequences were seen in very few donors, while some public TCRs were found in many individuals. A total of some 180 TCR beta chains were listed by the study as associated with cytomegalovirus. A later analysis found that TCRs clustered in the first cohort also tended to co-occur in the 120 validation repertoires, with roughly 95% of cluster scores above 0. In vitro tests confirmed that three of the cytomegalovirus-associated TCR beta chains recognize cytomegalovirus antigens.

This TCR was recovered from a man between 18 and 29 years old in good health and CMV-seronegative. Sequenced: PBMCs. The rearrangement combines TRBV7-8 with TRBJ1-1, and TRBD1 matches 10 of the central bases. The DNA reads as follows: TGTGCCAGCAGCAAGGACAGGGGGAACGTCATGAACACTGAAGCTTTCTTT. This translates into CASSKDRGNVMNTEAFF.